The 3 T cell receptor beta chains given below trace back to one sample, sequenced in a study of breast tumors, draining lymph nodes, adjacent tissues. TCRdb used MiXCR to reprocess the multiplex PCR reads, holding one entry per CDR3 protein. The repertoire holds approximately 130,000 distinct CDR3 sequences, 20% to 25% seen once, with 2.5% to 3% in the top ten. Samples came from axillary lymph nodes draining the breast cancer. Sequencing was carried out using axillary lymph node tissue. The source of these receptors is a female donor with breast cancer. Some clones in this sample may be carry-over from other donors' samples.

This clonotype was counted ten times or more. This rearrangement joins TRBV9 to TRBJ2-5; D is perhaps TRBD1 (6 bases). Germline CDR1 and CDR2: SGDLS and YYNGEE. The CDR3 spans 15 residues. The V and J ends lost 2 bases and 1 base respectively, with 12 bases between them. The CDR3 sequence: CASSVQGTPQETQYF. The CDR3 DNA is TGTGCCAGCAGCGTGCAGGGGACCCCCCAAGAGACCCAGTACTTC. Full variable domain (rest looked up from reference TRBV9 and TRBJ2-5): DSGVTQTPKHLITATGQRVTLRCSPRSGDLSVYWYQQSLDQGLQFLIQYYNGEERAKGNILERFSAQQFPDLHSELNLSSLELGDSALYFCASSVQGTPQETQYFGPGTRLLVL.

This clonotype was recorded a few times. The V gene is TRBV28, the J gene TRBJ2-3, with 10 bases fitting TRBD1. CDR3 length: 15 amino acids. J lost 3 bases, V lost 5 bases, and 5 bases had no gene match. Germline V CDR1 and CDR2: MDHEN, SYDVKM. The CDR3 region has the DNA TGTGCCAGCAGTCCGGGACAGGGGATGACAGATACGCAGTATTTT. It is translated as CASSPGQGMTDTQYF.

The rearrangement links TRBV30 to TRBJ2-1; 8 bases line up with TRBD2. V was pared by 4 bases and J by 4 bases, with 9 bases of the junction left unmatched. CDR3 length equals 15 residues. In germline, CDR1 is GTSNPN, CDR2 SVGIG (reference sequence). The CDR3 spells CAWTGGVTRYNEQFF. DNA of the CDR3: TGTGCCTGGACGGGGGGGGTGACTCGATACAATGAGCAGTTCTTC.